This T cell receptor beta chain came from a study of T cells in Graves' hyperthyroidism and ophthalmopathy. Looking at the study overall: Once the initial diagnosis was made, peripheral blood was obtained before any treatment.

RNA transcripts served as the template for amplifying TCR beta CDR3 regions. With the HTBI primer set, the TCR CDR3 went through a first round of RT-PCR. One entry per CDR3 protein results from TCRdb running MiXCR on the multiplex PCR reads. The top ten hold 45% to 50% of the sample, which has about 480,000 distinct CDR3 sequences, about 20% seen once. General study points: Ophthalmopathy could be told apart from stable hyperthyroidism with a 13 V-J model. Also found in blood were most expanded thyroid clonotypes above 0.001.

As regards this clonotype: The antigen remains undetermined.

The clonotype was recovered from a woman between 65 and 79 years old with Graves' ophthalmopathy. Sequencing was performed on blood.

The chain's CDR3 is CAISVQGGTEAFF. CDR3 DNA sequence: TGTGCCATCAGTGTACAAGGGGGGACTGAAGCTTTCTTT. The chain couples TRBV10-3 to TRBJ1-1, with a possible D match to TRBD1 (6 bases). The CDR3 consists of 13 residues. Germline CDR1 reads ENHRY; CDR2 reads SYGVKD. The V gene lost 4 bases and the J gene lost 5 bases, with 11 bases spanning the gap.